This T cell receptor (beta chain) came from a study of T-cell reconstitution after alpha-beta-depleted transplantation in children. Study-wide results and caveats: Expanded clones from the graft, numbering several hundred, reportedly supplied alpha-beta T cells about two months after transplant. T-cell numbers and diversity one year post-transplant derived largely from freshly generated T cells. It was surviving recipient T cells and thymic progenitors that gave some patients high TCRbeta diversity at day 60.

The germline V gene has CDR1 ENHRY and CDR2 SYGVKD. The V and J ends lost 0 bases and 0 bases, in that order; junction bases with no gene match: 1. This CDR3 comprises 16 residues. Unique molecular identifiers featured in how the TCRbeta library was prepared. TCRdb recomputed calls from the PCR reads with MiXCR, one row per CDR3 protein. The sample shows around 230,000 distinct CDR3 sequences, approximately 19% of them seen only once. This clonotype was detected a few times. Its antigen remains unidentified. The chain employs TRBV10-3 and TRBJ2-2; TRBD1 aligns across 7 bases. This TCR was recovered from a male patient aged 2 to 10 who had a stem cell transplant for acute lymphoblastic leukemia, so the T cells may come from the graft donor. The sequences come from PBMCs, mostly from graft donor cells, collected 360 days after TCRalphabeta/CD19-depleted stem cell transplant. This chain's CDR3 is CAISESGQSNTGELFF. CDR3 coding DNA: TGTGCCATCAGTGAGTCGGGACAGTCGAACACCGGGGAGCTGTTTTTT.